These 5 T cell receptor beta chains were sequenced from one sample in a study of post-analysis software for immune sequencing data. Regarding the study as a whole: TRBV5-6, TRBV5-1 and TRBV20-1 were among roughly five TRBV segments more frequent in patients than controls.

TCR beta libraries were prepared from cDNA with unique molecular identifiers. TCRdb independently ran MiXCR on the PCR reads; one entry per CDR3 protein. The table lists 750,000 to 950,000 distinct CDR3 sequences, roughly 50% of them singletons. These receptors have no known antigen. Source material: blood. These receptor sequences come from a girl between 10 and 17 years old with multiple sclerosis.

This clonotype was seen just once. V and J are TRBV5-1 and TRBJ1-1, with TRBD1 as a possible D gene (6 bases). V was pared by 4 bases and J by 4 bases, with 14 bases between. This CDR3 spans 14 amino acids. Looked up from germline, CDR1 is SGHRS and CDR2 is YFSETQ. Here the CDR3 reads CASSPSGTSTEAFF. CDR3 in DNA: TGCGCCAGCAGCCCTTCCGGGACAAGCACTGAAGCTTTCTTT.

This clonotype has a handful of counts. This chain links TRBV9 with TRBJ2-7, with a possible D match to TRBD1 (7 bases). The J call is in doubt because the DNA end fits TRBJ2-5 better. The V gene's germline CDR1 is SGDLS and CDR2 YYNGEE. The CDR3 is 15 amino acids. CDR3 sequence reads: CASSRSGGIEETQYF. The DNA of the CDR3 is TGTGCCAGCAGCCGATCAGGGGGGATCGAGGAGACCCAGTACTTC.

The chain links TRBV5-1 to TRBJ1-4; TRBD1 aligns across 7 bases. The CDR3 is made up of 13 amino acids. V shed 4 bases, J shed 8 bases, and the junction held 5 bases outside the gene matches. Germline V gene sequence: CDR1 SGHRS, CDR2 YFSETQ. The CDR3 loop reads CASSGGTAEKLFF. CDR3 in DNA: TGCGCCAGCAGCGGAGGGACAGCCGAAAAACTGTTTTTT.

The chain links TRBV3-1 to TRBJ2-5; 10 bases map to TRBD2. Looked up from germline, CDR1 is LGHDT and CDR2 is YNNKEL (reference sequence). The CDR3 sequence is 16 residues long. J lost 4 bases, V lost 1 base, and 6 bases had no gene match. CDR3 sequence reads: CASSQGSSGSGETQYF. CDR3 in DNA: TGTGCCAGCAGCCAAGGCTCTAGCGGGAGTGGAGAGACCCAGTACTTC.

This sequence joins TRBV5-1 and TRBJ2-3; TRBD1 is a possible D gene (6 bases). The CDR3 contains 15 residues. Deletions cut 1 base from V and 2 bases from J, with 11 bases between. CDR1 is SGHRS, CDR2 YFSETQ, per germline. For the CDR3, the DNA is TGCGCCAGCAGCTTGTTCCAGGGGCACACAGATACGCAGTATTTT. Its protein is CASSLFQGHTDTQYF.